This T cell receptor beta chain was recovered during a study of tissue T cells after allogeneic stem cell transplantation. Study observations and caveats: Within patients, tissue anatomy strongly shaped TCR repertoire composition.

Remarks on this clone: Its matching antigen is unknown. The gene names given are mouse names. Coverage ceases 1 residue before the CDR3 finishes, and the germline J gene fills in the end.

As to time point: mouse harvest day 7 after allogeneic transplant. Each mouse received 10^7 T-cell-depleted marrow cells plus 10^6 splenic CD5+ T cells by tail vein. B6 (H2b) cells into BALB/c (H2d) mice; tissues taken at day 7 or 14. Libraries were prepared by immunoSEQ multiplex PCR; TCRdb keeps only in-frame clonotypes and omits some of them. The profile shows over 7,500 clones, roughly 49% of them singletons. CDR3 length: 12 residues. Trimming cost V 5 bases and J 0 bases, with 6 bases left between them. Germline CDR1 and CDR2: SQVVS and ANEGSEA. The TCR comes from a female BALB/c mouse given C57BL/6 T cells with graft-versus-host disease after an allogeneic hematopoietic cell transplant. The specimen sequenced was gut tissue. The chain joins TRBV30 to TRBJ2-3; D not certain. The CDR3 is CSSSPSAETLYF. The part of the CDR3 DNA that was read is TGTAGTTCTTCGCCTAGTGCAGAAACGCTGTAT.